Included here is one TCR beta chain sequence, with context. This clonotype occurred many times. There is no known antigen for this receptor. No clone much larger than this one lies a single base away; base qualities are absent. This sample stems from a study of T-cell memory formation after mild COVID-19 (dated by TCRdb to the early 2020s). General notes on the study: Most TCR sequence clusters were specific to one of the two donors. In a couple of donors, T-cell clones that expanded and contracted after mild COVID-19 were tracked by sequencing TCRalpha and TCRbeta repertoires over time. Two young, previously healthy adult volunteers made up the cohort, one male and one female. What the study reported, not specific to this receptor: Some responding clones were found in pre-infection memory, which suggests that pre-existing cross-reactive memory T cells took part in the SARS-CoV-2 response. Only a couple of mild cases were covered by the study, and larger cohorts that include severe cases with pre-infection samples were considered necessary. Clones contracting from day 15 to 85 had balanced CD4/CD8 phenotypes, while a second wave expanding from day 15 to 37 was biased towards CD4+. The second-wave clones that peaked on day 37 were not confirmed to be SARS-CoV-2 specific. Contracting CD4+ clones were found mainly in CM and EM memory subsets, while CD8+ clones were enriched in EMRA.

From its cysteine to its phenylalanine, the CDR3 spans 16 amino acids. CDR3 DNA only is kept here, 48 bases in frame from base 1. For CDR1 and CDR2, the germline V gene lists SGHRS and YFSETQ. Unmatched junction bases come to 9, with V trimmed by 4 bases and J by 3 bases. Ficoll-Paque density gradient centrifugation was the method used to isolate PBMCs. Data came from an Illumina NovaSeq 6000. Using 5'RACE with constant-segment primers, TCRalpha and TCRbeta cDNA libraries were constructed, with sample barcodes and unique molecular identifiers added in the process. RNA was extracted from every sample with Trizol reagent. Libraries were amplified in two PCR steps, with a second sample barcode and Illumina TruSeq adapters added in the second step. The libraries were sequenced on an Illumina NovaSeq using 2 x 150 bp paired-end reads. Concerning the study's data processing: Reads were demultiplexed and collapsed into UMI-guided consensus sequences with migec v1.2.7. Using mixcr v2.1.11, UMI consensuses were aligned to TRA and TRB V and J templates and then assembled into clonotypes. A clonotype was counted as expanded or contracted only if both edgeR and NoisET called the change significant, with noise models trained on biological replicates. For edgeR calls, a false discovery rate-adjusted p below 0.01 and a log2 fold-change threshold of 1 were applied. PCA with hierarchical clustering of max-normalized trajectories of the 1000 most abundant clonotypes was used as exploratory dynamics analysis. Separately sequenced CD4+ and CD8+ repertoires were used to assign the CD4 or CD8 phenotype of responding clones. TCRdb took the public reads, trimmed them with fastp at Q25, ran MiXCR for clone calling and kept in-frame beta chains. Rows matching on CDR3 protein sequence are summarized as one entry with the most common DNA and genes. Here the V and J calls rest on TCRdb's processing, not on the authors' analysis. Recorded for this sample are 150,000 to 200,000 distinct CDR3 sequences; approximately 14% of them occurred a single time. Roughly 14% of the sample is in the top ten clones.

The clonotype was recovered from an adult woman who had mild COVID-19 (a few samples of this study predate the infection). The sample titles of this study are shuffled in the database, so cell type and time point are left out; the donor was told from shared clones. The sample consisted of PBMCs or a T cell subset sorted from them (not recorded which). This sequence uses TRBV5-1 and TRBJ2-2; 7 of the junction bases match TRBD2. The DNA reads TGCGCCAGCAGCCATGGACCGGGAGGCTACACCGGGGAGCTGTTTTTT. This sequence encodes CASSHGPGGYTGELFF.